A single sample is the source of the 7 T cell receptor beta chains below, sequenced in a study of blood T cell repertoires in COVID-19. Clones were sequenced by immunoSEQ multiplex PCR, and TCRdb holds only the in-frame ones, with some missing. The sample records approximately 170,000 clones, approximately 86% being singletons. Sequenced input: peripheral blood. The receptors originated from a woman older than 75 in a cohort sampled during active or convalescent COVID-19.

The CDR3 sequence is CAISEGQQVQETQYF. As DNA, the CDR3 is TGTGCCATCAGTGAGGGACAGCAGGTCCAAGAGACCCAGTACTTC. The chain is built from TRBV10-3 and TRBJ2-5; D may be TRBD1 (6 bases). Germline CDR1 is ENHRY and CDR2 is SYGVKD. V was pared by 2 bases and J by 1 base, with 11 bases between. The CDR3 is 15 residues long.

The genes are TRBV11-3 and TRBJ1-4; D is ambiguous. The CDR3 runs to 14 residues. V lost 2 bases and J 7 bases, leaving 11 bases between the germline ends. Per the germline V gene, CDR1 is SGHNT and CDR2 is YENEEA. This CDR3 is CASSLSGRGEKLFF. The CDR3 DNA is TGTGCCAGCAGCTTATCTGGTAGAGGTGAAAAACTGTTTTTT.

The rearrangement uses TRBV11-3 and TRBJ2-1, with 11 bases that match TRBD2. With V trimmed by 5 bases and J by 6 bases, 3 bases remained unmatched. Germline CDR1 is SGHNT and CDR2 is YENEEA. The CDR3 is made up of 14 amino acids. This CDR3 reads CASSHSGGGNEQFF. Written as DNA, the CDR3 is TGTGCCAGCAGCCATAGCGGGGGGGGCAATGAGCAGTTCTTC.

The chain combines TRBV24-1 with TRBJ1-2; D gene uncertain. Per germline, CDR1 KGHDR and CDR2 SFDVKD. V dropped 3 bases and J dropped 7 bases, with 11 bases sitting between them. The CDR3 consists of 13 residues. CDR3 amino acids: CATSDRRESGYTF. CDR3 coding DNA: TGTGCCACCAGTGATAGGAGGGAGAGTGGCTACACCTTC.

The genes are TRBV5-6 and TRBJ2-7, with TRBD2 matching over 11 bases. Germline assignment: CDR1 SGHDT and CDR2 YYEEEE. The V gene end was trimmed by 2 bases and the J gene end by 1 base; junction bases not matched to a gene: 5. This CDR3 is built from 16 residues. The CDR3 loop reads CASSFTSGSKSYEQYV. The CDR3 bases are TGTGCCAGCAGCTTCACTAGCGGGAGTAAGTCCTACGAGCAGTACGTC.

The chain uses TRBV14 and TRBJ1-1; the D gene is possibly TRBD1 (6 bases). Trimming took off 10 bases at V and 0 bases at J, with 12 bases between the two ends. Germline assignment: CDR1 SGHDN and CDR2 FVKESK. The CDR3 length is 13 residues. The CDR3 region has the DNA TGTGCCACTATGCAGGGGATGAACACTGAAGCTTTCTTT. Protein product: CATMQGMNTEAFF. The whole variable domain, filled in from reference TRBV14 and TRBJ1-1, reads EAGVTQFPSHSVIEKGQTVTLRCDPISGHDNLYWYRRVMGKEIKFLLHFVKESKQDESGMPNNRFLAERTGGTYSTLKVQPAELEDSGVYFCATMQGMNTEAFFGQGTRLTVV.

This sequence joins TRBV6-1 and TRBJ1-2; a possible D gene is TRBD1 (5 bases). Trimming removed 1 base at V and 4 bases at J, with 10 bases between. This CDR3 comprises 14 residues. Germline V gene data show CDR1 as MNHNS and CDR2 as SASEGT. As DNA, the CDR3 is TGTGCCAGCAGTGAAGGGGGCTTAGGCTATGGCTACACCTTC. Amino acid sequence: CASSEGGLGYGYTF.